This passage covers 17 T cell receptor beta chains from one sample sequenced in a study of beta chain features in type 1 diabetes. Findings of the study overall: Within each of all four CD4+ subsets, Type 1 diabetes patients had TCRB CDR3s that were moderately but significantly shorter.

cDNA synthesis used the whole RNA isolate, giving expressed TCRB sequences. Produced via immunoSEQ multiplex PCR; TCRdb's table is partial and in-frame only. Altogether approximately 130,000 clones are present, roughly a sixth being singletons, with the ten largest covering 2% to 3%. What these receptors recognize is not known. The source material was central memory CD4+ T cells from blood. The source of these receptors is a man aged 18 to 30 with type 1 diabetes.

Many counts were recorded for this clone. The chain uses TRBV6-4 and TRBJ2-7; 9 bases match TRBD1. The CDR3 loop spans 15 amino acids. The V and J ends lost 6 bases and 7 bases, in that order; junction bases with no gene match: 13. Germline CDR1 MRHNA, CDR2 SNTAGT. As DNA, the CDR3 is TGTGCCAGCAGACTTCCCGGGACAGGGCCAAGGGAGCAGTACTTC. Amino acid sequence: CASRLPGTGPREQYF.

The table lists this clone with a few counts. The CDR3 loop reads CAIALGINEKLFF. The CDR3 bases are TGTGCCATCGCCTTAGGAATTAATGAAAAACTGTTTTTT. The gene calls are TRBV10-3 and TRBJ1-4; D is unclear. V lost 8 bases and J 4 bases, leaving 11 bases between the germline ends. Germline V gives CDR1 ENHRY, CDR2 SYGVKD. This CDR3 has 13 residues.

This clone was seen more than once but under ten times. The DNA for the CDR3 is TGTGCCAGCTCACCAAGGGCCAGGTCCCGGGGGAATGAGCAGTTCTTC. Residues: CASSPRARSRGNEQFF. J is TRBJ2-1 and V is TRBV18; tentative D call: TRBD2 (6 bases). Trimming took off 2 bases at V and 7 bases at J, with 18 bases between the two ends. The CDR3 spans 16 residues. Germline V gene data show CDR1 as KGHSH and CDR2 as LQKENI.

The sample holds a few counts of this clone. J is TRBJ1-2 and V is TRBV14; D unclear. The CDR3 contains 13 residues. V lost 5 bases to trimming and J lost 5 bases, with 12 bases between them. CDR1 is SGHDN and CDR2 is FVKESK in the germline V gene. In DNA form, the CDR3 reads TGTGCCAGCAGCGAACAGTTAACTTATGGCTACACCTTC. This encodes CASSEQLTYGYTF.

This clone was observed a handful of times. This chain joins TRBV7-2 and TRBJ2-3, with D possibly TRBD1 on 5 matching bases. Germline CDR1 and CDR2: SGHTA and FQGNSA. V lost 2 bases and J 5 bases, leaving 17 bases between the germline ends. There are 16 residues in the CDR3. CDR3 loop: CASSLNVGFQGDTQYF. The CDR3, as DNA: TGTGCCAGCAGCTTAAATGTAGGGTTCCAGGGAGATACGCAGTATTTT. The full variable domain, its missing parts supplied by reference TRBV7-2 and TRBJ2-3, is GAGVSQSPSNKVTEKGKDVELRCDPISGHTALYWYRQSLGQGLEFLIYFQGNSAPDKSGLPSDRFSAERTGGSVSTLTIQRTQQEDSAVYLCASSLNVGFQGDTQYFGPGTRLTVL.

The chain carries TRBV7-9 and TRBJ2-1; 13 positions match TRBD2. The ends lost 1 base at V and 4 bases at J; junction bases unmatched: 1. The CDR3 loop spans 16 amino acids. Germline CDR1 reads SEHNR; CDR2 reads FQNEAQ (reference sequence). The CDR3 DNA follows: TGTGCCAGCAGCTTAGAACTAGCGGGAGGGTACAATGAGCAGTTCTTC. It is translated as CASSLELAGGYNEQFF. Together with reference TRBV7-9 and TRBJ2-1, the CDR3 gives the full variable domain: DTGVSQNPRHKITKRGQNVTFRCDPISEHNRLYWYRQTLGQGPEFLTYFQNEAQLEKSRLLSDRFSAERPKGSFSTLEIQRTEQGDSAMYLCASSLELAGGYNEQFFGPGTRLTVL.

Here the CDR3 DNA reads TGTGCCAGCAGTTACGGGCGGGGGGGCGCAGATACGCAGTATTTT. It translates to CASSYGRGGADTQYF. V gene TRBV6-6 combines with J gene TRBJ2-3, with 9 nucleotides matching TRBD2. Germline V CDR1 and CDR2: MNHNY, SVGAGI (reference sequence). V gave up 2 bases and J gave up 4 bases; unmatched junction bases: 4. The CDR3 loop spans 15 amino acids.

This clone was seen at least ten times. The chain uses TRBV19 and TRBJ2-3; weak D call: TRBD2 (7 bases). This CDR3 is built from 14 residues. V was cut by 1 base and J by 9 bases, with 14 bases left in between. Germline assignment: CDR1 LNHDA and CDR2 SQIVND (reference sequence). Written as DNA, the CDR3 is TGTGCCAGTAGTATAGCGATGAGGGGGGGGACGCAGTATTTT. Amino acids: CASSIAMRGGTQYF.

This clone was counted between two and nine times. This chain links TRBV30 with TRBJ2-5, with 10 bases that match TRBD2. This CDR3 comprises 15 residues. In germline, CDR1 is GTSNPN, CDR2 SVGIG (reference sequence). Trimming cost V 2 bases and J 8 bases; bases outside gene matches: 11. The CDR3 DNA reads TGTGCCTGGAGTCGAAGAAGAAGCGGGGGGGGAACCCAGTACTTC. Amino acids: CAWSRRRSGGGTQYF.

The J gene is TRBJ2-3, the V gene TRBV2, with D possibly TRBD2 on 6 matching bases. Germline lookup yields CDR1 SNHLY and CDR2 FYNNEI. CDR3 size: 12 residues. V was shortened by 7 bases and J by 4 bases, with 9 bases between the two germline ends. The CDR3 nucleotides are TGTGCCAGCATGGTAGCGGCAGATACGCAGTATTTT. It translates to CASMVAADTQYF. Supplemented by reference TRBV2 and TRBJ2-3, the full variable domain reads EPEVTQTPSHQVTQMGQEVILRCVPISNHLYFYWYRQILGQKVEFLVSFYNNEISEKSEIFDDQFSVERPDGSNFTLKIRSTKLEDSAMYFCASMVAADTQYFGPGTRLTVL.

The chain employs TRBV11-2 and TRBJ2-3; no definite D call. CDR3 length: 17 residues. Trimming stripped 1 base from V and 0 bases from J, with 14 bases between. CDR1 is SGHAT, CDR2 FQNNGV, per germline. CDR3 amino acids: CASSLGSEIFSTDTQYF. The DNA of the CDR3 is TGTGCCAGCAGCTTAGGTTCGGAAATCTTTAGCACAGATACGCAGTATTTT.

This clone was seen a few times. The V gene is TRBV7-9, the J gene TRBJ2-1; no clear D gene. Trimming pared 8 bases from V and 3 bases from J, leaving 14 bases between. The CDR3 totals 14 residues. CDR1 SEHNR and CDR2 FQNEAQ come from the germline V gene (reference sequence). CDR3 sequence: CASLESWGYNEQFF. In DNA form, the CDR3 reads TGTGCCAGCCTTGAAAGTTGGGGCTACAATGAGCAGTTCTTC.

The V gene is TRBV30, the J gene TRBJ1-2, with TRBD1 as a possible D gene (6 bases). V was pared by 7 bases and J by 4 bases, with 16 bases between. The germline gives CDR1 GTSNPN, CDR2 SVGIG (reference sequence). The CDR3 length is 13 residues. For the CDR3, the DNA is TGTGCCTTGAACAGGGAGGGTACCTATGGCTACACCTTC. It encodes CALNREGTYGYTF. Based on the CDR3 plus reference TRBV30 and TRBJ1-2, the full variable domain is SQTIHQWPATLVQPVGSPLSLECTVEGTSNPNLYWYRQAAGRGLQLLFYSVGIGQISSEVPQNLSASRPQDRQFILSSKKLLLSDSGFYLCALNREGTYGYTFGSGTRLTVV.

The V gene is TRBV7-9, the J gene TRBJ2-5; a possible D gene is TRBD2 (5 bases). The CDR3 covers 13 residues. Trimming stripped 5 bases from V and 2 bases from J, with 9 bases between. Germline CDR1 and CDR2: SEHNR and FQNEAQ (reference sequence). CDR3 sequence (DNA): TGTGCCAGCAGCCCGGGGATGCAAGAGACCCAGTACTTC. It yields the protein CASSPGMQETQYF.

A few counts support this clone. This rearrangement joins TRBV11-1 to TRBJ1-1; TRBD1 matches at 10 bases. CDR3 length: 15 residues. Germline V gene data show CDR1 as SGHAT and CDR2 as FQDESV (reference sequence). V shed 5 bases, J shed 4 bases, and the junction held 7 bases outside the gene matches. The CDR3 region is CASSPTGGSGTEAFF. CDR3 sequence (DNA): TGTGCCAGCAGCCCGACAGGGGGCTCGGGCACTGAAGCTTTCTTT. Full variable domain (rest looked up from reference TRBV11-1 and TRBJ1-1): EAEVAQSPRYKITEKSQAVAFWCDPISGHATLYWYRQILGQGPELLVQFQDESVVDDSQLPKDRFSAERLKGVDSTLKIQPAELGDSAMYLCASSPTGGSGTEAFFGQGTRLTVV.

This clone was found a few times. The V gene is TRBV7-9, the J gene TRBJ2-3, with D unresolved. V was clipped by 5 bases and J by 5 bases, with 17 bases between them. The CDR3 is 15 residues long. The germline gives CDR1 SEHNR, CDR2 FQNEAQ (reference sequence). CDR3 DNA: TGTGCCAGCAGCCCCGAGGCCCGGTCACAAGATACGCAGTATTTT. As protein: CASSPEARSQDTQYF.

This clone was recorded many times. The chain carries TRBV2 and TRBJ1-1, with D possibly TRBD1 on 6 matching bases. CDR1 is SNHLY and CDR2 is FYNNEI in the germline V gene. The CDR3 length is 11 residues. V lost 6 bases, J lost 10 bases, and 12 bases lay in between. The CDR3 DNA sequence: TGTGCCAGCAGGGAGGACAGCGGAGCTTTCTTT. Protein product: CASREDSGAFF.